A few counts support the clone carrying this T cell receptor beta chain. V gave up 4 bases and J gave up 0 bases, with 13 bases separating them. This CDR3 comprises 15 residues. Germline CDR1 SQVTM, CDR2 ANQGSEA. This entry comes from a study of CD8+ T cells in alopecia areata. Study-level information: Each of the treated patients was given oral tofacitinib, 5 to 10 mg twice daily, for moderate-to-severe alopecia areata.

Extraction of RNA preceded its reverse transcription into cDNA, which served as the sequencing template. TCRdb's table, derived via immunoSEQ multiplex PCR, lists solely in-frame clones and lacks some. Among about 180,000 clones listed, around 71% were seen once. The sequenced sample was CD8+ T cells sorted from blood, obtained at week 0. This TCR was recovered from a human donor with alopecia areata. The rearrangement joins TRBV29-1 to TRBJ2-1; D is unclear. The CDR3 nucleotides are TGCAGCGTTGCGGAGTATCGCCTCTCCTACAATGAGCAGTTCTTC. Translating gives CSVAEYRLSYNEQFF.